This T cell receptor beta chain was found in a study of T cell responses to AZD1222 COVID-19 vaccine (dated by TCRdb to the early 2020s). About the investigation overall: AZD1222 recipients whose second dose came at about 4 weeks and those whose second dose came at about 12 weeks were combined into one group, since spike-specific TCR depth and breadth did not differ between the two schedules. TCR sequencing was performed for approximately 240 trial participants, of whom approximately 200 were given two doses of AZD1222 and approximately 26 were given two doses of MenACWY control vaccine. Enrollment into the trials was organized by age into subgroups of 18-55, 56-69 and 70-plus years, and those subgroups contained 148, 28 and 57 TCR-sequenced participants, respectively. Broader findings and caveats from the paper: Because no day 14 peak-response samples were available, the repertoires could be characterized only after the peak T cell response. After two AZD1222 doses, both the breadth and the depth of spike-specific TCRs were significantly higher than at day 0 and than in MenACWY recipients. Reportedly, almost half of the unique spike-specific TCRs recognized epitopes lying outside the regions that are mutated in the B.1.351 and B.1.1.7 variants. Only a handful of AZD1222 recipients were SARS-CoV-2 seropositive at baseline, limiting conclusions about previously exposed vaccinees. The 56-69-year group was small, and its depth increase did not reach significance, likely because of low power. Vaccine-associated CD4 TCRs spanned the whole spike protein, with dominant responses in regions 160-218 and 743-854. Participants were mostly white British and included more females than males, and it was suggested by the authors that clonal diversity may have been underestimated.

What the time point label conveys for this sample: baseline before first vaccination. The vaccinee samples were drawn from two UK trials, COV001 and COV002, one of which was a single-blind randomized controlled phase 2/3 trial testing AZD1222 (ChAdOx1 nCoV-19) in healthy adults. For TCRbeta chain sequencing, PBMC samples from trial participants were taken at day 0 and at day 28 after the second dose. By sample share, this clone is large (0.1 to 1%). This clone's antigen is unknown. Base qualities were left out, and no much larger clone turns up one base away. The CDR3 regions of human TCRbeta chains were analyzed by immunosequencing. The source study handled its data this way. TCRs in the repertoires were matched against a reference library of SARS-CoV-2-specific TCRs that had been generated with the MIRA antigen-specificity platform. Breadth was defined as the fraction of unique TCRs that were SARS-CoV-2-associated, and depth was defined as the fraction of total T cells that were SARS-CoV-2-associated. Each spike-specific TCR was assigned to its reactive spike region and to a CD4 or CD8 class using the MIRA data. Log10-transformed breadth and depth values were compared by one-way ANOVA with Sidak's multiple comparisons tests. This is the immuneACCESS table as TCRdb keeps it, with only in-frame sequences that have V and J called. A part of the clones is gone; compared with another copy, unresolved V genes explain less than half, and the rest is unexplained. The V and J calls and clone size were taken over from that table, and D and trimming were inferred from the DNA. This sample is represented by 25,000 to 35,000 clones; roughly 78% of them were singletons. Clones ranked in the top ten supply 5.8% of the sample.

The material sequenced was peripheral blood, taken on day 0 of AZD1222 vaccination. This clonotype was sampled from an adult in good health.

This receptor carries the CDR3 CASTRTSTDTQYF. The DNA sequence is TGTGCCAGCACAAGAACTAGCACAGATACGCAGTATTTT. Here the chain combines TRBV27 and TRBJ2-3, with the D gene not clear enough to name. Cut back by 7 bases and 0 bases, the V and J ends lie 8 bases apart. The germline V gene encodes CDR1 MNHEY and CDR2 SMNVEV (reference sequence). Taken from cysteine to phenylalanine, the CDR3 has 13 residues. Left in the record is the CDR3 DNA by itself, 39 bases read in frame from the first base.